The 2 T cell receptor beta chains below all came from one sample that was sequenced in a study of shared clonotypes between healthy human individuals. Measured with immunoSEQ multiplex PCR; TCRdb has only the in-frame clones, and not every one. The table lists about 680,000 clones, over 65% of them singletons. The source material was memory CD4+ T cells sorted from blood. Indicated subset: CD45RA-negative fraction. Receptors were obtained from a young woman in good health.

The rearrangement uses TRBV5-1 and TRBJ1-1; the match to TRBD1 covers 7 bases. This CDR3 is 12 amino acids long. Germline CDR1 and CDR2: SGHRS and YFSETQ. Trimming removed 0 bases from V and 8 bases from J; junction bases left unmatched: 1. DNA of the CDR3: TGCGCCAGCAGCTTGGAGGGGGCGGAAGCTTTCTTT. This encodes CASSLEGAEAFF.

The chain couples TRBV7-9 to TRBJ1-4; no reliable D call. This CDR3 is 14 amino acids long. V shed 6 bases and J shed 8 bases, with 16 bases lying between them. The V gene's germline CDR1 is SEHNR and CDR2 FQNEAQ (reference sequence). The CDR3 loop reads CASSRGEGREKLFF. In DNA, the CDR3 is TGTGCCAGCAGTCGCGGGGAGGGTCGGGAAAAACTGTTTTTT.